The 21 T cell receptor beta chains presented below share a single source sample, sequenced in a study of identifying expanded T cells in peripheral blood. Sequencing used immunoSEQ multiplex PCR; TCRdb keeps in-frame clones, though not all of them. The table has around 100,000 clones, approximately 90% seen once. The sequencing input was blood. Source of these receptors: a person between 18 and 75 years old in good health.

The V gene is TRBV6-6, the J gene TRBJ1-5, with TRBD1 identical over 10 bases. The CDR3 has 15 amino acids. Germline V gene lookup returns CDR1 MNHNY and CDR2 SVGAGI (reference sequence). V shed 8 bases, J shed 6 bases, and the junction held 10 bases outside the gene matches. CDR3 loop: CASGQSGQGFQPQHF. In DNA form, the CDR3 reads TGTGCCAGCGGCCAATCGGGACAGGGGTTTCAGCCCCAGCATTTT.

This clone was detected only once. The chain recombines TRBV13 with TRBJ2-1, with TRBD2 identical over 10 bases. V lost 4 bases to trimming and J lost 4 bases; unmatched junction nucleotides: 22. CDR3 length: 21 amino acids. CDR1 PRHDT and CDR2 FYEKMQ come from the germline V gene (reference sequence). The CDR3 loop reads CASSSYTISGGTSVGYNEQFF. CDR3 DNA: TGTGCCAGCAGCTCCTATACCATTAGCGGGGGGACATCGGTTGGGTACAATGAGCAGTTCTTC.

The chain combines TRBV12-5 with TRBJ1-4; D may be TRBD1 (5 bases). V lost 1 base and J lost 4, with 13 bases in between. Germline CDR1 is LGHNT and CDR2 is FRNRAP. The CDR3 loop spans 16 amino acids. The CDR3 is CASGLAAQGLNEKLFF. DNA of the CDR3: TGTGCTAGTGGTTTGGCCGCCCAGGGCCTTAATGAAAAACTGTTTTTT.

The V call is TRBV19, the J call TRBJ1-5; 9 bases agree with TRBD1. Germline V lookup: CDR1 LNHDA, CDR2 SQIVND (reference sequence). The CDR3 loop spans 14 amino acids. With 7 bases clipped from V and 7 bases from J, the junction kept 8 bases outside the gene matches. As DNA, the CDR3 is TGTGCCAGTACCCAGGACAGGGGCGGGCAGCCCCAGCATTTT. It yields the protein CASTQDRGGQPQHF. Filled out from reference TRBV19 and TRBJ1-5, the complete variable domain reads DGGITQSPKYLFRKEGQNVTLSCEQNLNHDAMYWYRQDPGQGLRLIYYSQIVNDFQKGDIAEGYSVSREKKESFPLTVTSAQKNPTAFYLCASTQDRGGQPQHFGDGTRLSIL.

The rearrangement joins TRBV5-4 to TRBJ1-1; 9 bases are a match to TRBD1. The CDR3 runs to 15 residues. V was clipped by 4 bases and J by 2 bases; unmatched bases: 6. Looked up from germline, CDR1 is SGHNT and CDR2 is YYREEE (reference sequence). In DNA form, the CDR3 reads TGTGCCAGCAGCACCGGGACAGGGACAAACACTGAAGCTTTCTTT. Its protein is CASSTGTGTNTEAFF.

This chain's CDR3 is CASSAGDRTSPLHF. The CDR3 region has the DNA TGTGCCAGTAGTGCCGGGGACAGGACTTCACCCCTCCACTTT. The chain combines TRBV19 with TRBJ1-6, with 8 bases matching TRBD1. There are 14 residues in the CDR3. Germline values: CDR1 LNHDA, CDR2 SQIVND (reference sequence). J was trimmed by 9 bases and V by 5 bases; bases with no gene match: 6.

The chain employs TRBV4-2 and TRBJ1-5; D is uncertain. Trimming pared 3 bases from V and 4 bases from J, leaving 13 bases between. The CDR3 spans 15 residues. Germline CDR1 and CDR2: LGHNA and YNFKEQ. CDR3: CASSQVERENQPQHF. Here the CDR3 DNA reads TGTGCCAGCAGCCAGGTCGAGAGGGAGAATCAGCCCCAGCATTTT.

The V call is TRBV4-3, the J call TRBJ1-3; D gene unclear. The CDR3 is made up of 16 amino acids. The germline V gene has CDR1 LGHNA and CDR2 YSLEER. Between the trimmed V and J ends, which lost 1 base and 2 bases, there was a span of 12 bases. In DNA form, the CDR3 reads TGCGCCAGCAGCCAAGGGCATAGAGGCGCTGGAAACACCATATATTTT. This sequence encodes CASSQGHRGAGNTIYF.

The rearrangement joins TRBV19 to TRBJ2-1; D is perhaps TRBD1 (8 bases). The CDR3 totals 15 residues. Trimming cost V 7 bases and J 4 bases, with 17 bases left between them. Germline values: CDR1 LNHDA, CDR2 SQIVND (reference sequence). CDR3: CASTFTGGDYNEQFF. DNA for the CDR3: TGTGCCAGTACCTTTACAGGGGGGGATTACAATGAGCAGTTCTTC.

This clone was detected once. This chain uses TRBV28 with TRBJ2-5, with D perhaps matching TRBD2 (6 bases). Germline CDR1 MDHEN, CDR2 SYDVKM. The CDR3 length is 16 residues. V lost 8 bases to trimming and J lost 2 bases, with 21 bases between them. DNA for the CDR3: TGTGCCAGCGTGAGGACCCCGGCGGGATTTCAAGAGACCCAGTACTTC. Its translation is CASVRTPAGFQETQYF.

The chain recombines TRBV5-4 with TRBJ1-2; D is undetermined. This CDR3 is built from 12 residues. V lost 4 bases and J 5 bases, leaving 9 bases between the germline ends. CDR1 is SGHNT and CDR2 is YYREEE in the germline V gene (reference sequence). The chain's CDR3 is CASSARGYGYTF. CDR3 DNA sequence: TGTGCCAGCAGCGCCCGAGGGTATGGCTACACCTTC.

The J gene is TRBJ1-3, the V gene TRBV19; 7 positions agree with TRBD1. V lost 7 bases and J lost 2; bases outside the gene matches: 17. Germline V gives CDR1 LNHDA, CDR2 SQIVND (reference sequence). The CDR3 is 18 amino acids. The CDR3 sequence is CASTDFPTGLIAGNTIYF. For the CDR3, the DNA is TGTGCCAGTACCGATTTCCCGACAGGGTTAATCGCTGGAAACACCATATATTTT.

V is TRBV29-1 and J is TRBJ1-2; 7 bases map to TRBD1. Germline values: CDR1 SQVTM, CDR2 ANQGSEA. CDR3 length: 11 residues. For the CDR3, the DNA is TGCAGTGCAGGGGGTAGGAATGGCTACACCTTC. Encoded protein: CSAGGRNGYTF.

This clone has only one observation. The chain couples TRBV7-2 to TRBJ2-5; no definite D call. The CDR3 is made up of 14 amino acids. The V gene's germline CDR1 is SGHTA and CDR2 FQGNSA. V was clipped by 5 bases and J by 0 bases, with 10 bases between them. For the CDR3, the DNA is TGTGCCAGCAGCCGGATAAGAAACCAAGAGACCCAGTACTTC. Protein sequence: CASSRIRNQETQYF.

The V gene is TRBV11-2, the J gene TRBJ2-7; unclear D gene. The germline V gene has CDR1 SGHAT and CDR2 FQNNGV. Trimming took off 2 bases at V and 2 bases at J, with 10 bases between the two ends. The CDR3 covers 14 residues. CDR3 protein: CASSLSNGPYEQYF. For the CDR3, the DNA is TGTGCCAGCAGCTTATCTAACGGGCCCTACGAGCAGTACTTC.

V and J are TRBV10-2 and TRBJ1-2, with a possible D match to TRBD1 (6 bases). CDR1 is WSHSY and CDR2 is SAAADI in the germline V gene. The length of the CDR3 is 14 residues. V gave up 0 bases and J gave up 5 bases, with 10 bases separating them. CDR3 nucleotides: TGCGCCAGCAGTGAGTCGCGGGGGCTTTATGGCTACACCTTC. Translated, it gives CASSESRGLYGYTF.

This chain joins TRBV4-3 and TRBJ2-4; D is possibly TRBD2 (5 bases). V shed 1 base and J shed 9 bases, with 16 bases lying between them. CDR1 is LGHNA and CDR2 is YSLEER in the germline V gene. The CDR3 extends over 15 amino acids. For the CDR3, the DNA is TGCGCCAGCAGCCAAGTGGCGCTGGACGGAGGCATTCAGTACTTC. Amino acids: CASSQVALDGGIQYF.

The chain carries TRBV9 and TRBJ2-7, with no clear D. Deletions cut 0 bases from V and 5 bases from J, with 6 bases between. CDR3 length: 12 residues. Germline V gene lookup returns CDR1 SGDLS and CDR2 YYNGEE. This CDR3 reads CASSVDGHEQYF. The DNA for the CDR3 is TGTGCCAGCAGCGTAGATGGCCACGAGCAGTACTTC. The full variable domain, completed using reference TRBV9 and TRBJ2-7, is DSGVTQTPKHLITATGQRVTLRCSPRSGDLSVYWYQQSLDQGLQFLIQYYNGEERAKGNILERFSAQQFPDLHSELNLSSLELGDSALYFCASSVDGHEQYFGPGTRLTVT.

CDR3 in amino acids: CASVRTGNSYEQYF. The CDR3 nucleotides read TGTGCCAGCGTACGGACAGGGAACTCCTACGAGCAGTACTTC. The chain combines TRBV6-6 with TRBJ2-7; TRBD1 aligns across 8 bases. With V trimmed by 8 bases and J by 0 bases, 6 bases remained unmatched. CDR1 and CDR2 (germline): MNHNY, SVGAGI (reference sequence). The CDR3 is made up of 14 amino acids.

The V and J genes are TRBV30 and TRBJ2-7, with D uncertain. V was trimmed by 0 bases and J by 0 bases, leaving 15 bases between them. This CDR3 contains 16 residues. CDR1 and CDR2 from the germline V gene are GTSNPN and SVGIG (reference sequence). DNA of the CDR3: TGTGCCTGGAGTGTAGGGCGGACCTTTAACTCCTACGAGCAGTACTTC. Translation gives CAWSVGRTFNSYEQYF.

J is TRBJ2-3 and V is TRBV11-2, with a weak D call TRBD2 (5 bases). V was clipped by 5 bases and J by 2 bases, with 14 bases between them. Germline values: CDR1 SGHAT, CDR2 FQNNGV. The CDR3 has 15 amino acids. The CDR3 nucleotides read TGTGCCAGCAGCCCGAGGGTCCCTGCCACAGATACGCAGTATTTT. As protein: CASSPRVPATDTQYF.